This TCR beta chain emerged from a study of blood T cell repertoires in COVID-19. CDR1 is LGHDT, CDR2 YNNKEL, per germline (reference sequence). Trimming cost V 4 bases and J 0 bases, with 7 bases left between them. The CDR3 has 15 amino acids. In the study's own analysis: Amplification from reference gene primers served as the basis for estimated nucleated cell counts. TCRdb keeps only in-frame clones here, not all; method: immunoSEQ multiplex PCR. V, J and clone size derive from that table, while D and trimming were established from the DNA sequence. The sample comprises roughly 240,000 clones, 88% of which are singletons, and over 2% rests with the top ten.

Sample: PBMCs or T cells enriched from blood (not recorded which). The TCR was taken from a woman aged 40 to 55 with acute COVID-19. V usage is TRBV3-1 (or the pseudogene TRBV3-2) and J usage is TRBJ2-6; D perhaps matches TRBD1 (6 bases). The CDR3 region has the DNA TGTGCCAGCAGCCTACAGGGCTCTGGGGCCAACGTCCTGACTTTC. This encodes CASSLQGSGANVLTF.